The source of this T cell receptor beta chain is a study of response to subunit inactivated influenza vaccine. General study results and limits: There was a suggestion from the authors that each seasonal influenza vaccination recruits few new T cells.

In its sample, this clonotype was seen many times. Its antigen remains unknown. TCRdb redid the calling of the RT-PCR reads with MiXCR, one entry per CDR3 protein. The data contain around 540,000 distinct CDR3 sequences, 10% to 15% of them singletons. This CDR3 region has 16 residues. V was pared by 2 bases and J by 3 bases, with 4 bases of the junction left unmatched. Per the germline V gene, CDR1 is SGHRS and CDR2 is YFSETQ. This sequence originates from a man aged 50 or older who received an inactivated influenza vaccine. The specimen comprised PBMCs from blood, sampled on the day of vaccination. The rearrangement links TRBV5-1 to TRBJ2-1, with 11 bases fitting TRBD1. In DNA, the CDR3 is TGCGCCAGCAGCTTCTCCGGGACAGGGGGCTACAATGAGCAGTTCTTC. It yields the protein CASSFSGTGGYNEQFF.